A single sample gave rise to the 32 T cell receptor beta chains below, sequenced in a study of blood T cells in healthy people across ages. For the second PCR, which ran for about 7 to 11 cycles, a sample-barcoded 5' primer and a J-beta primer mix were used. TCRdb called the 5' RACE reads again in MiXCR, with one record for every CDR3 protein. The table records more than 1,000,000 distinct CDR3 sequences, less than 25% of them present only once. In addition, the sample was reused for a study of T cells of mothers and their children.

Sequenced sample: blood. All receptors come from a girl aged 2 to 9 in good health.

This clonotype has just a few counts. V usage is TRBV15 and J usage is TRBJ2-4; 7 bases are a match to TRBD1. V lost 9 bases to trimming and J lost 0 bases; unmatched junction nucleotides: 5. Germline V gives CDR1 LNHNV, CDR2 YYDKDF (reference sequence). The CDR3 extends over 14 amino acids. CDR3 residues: CATGQLLAKNIQYF. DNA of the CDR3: TGTGCCACGGGACAGCTCCTAGCCAAAAACATTCAGTACTTC.

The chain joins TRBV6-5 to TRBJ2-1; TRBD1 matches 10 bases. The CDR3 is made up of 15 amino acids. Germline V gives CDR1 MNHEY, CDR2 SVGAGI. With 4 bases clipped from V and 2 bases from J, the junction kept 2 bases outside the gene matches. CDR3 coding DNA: TGTGCCAGCAGTTTCGGACAGGGGGCCTACAATGAGCAGTTCTTC. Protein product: CASSFGQGAYNEQFF.

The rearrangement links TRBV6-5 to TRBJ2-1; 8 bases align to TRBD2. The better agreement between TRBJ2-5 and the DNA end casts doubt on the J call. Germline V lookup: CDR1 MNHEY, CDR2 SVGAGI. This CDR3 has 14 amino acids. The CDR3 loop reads CASSAGGIGKTQYF. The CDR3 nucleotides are TGTGCCAGCAGTGCGGGAGGCATTGGGAAGACCCAGTACTTC.

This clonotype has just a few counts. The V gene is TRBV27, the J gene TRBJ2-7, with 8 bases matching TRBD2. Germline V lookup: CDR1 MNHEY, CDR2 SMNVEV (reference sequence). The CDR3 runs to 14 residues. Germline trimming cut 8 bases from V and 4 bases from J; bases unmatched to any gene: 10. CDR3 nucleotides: TGTGCCAGCGCCTCGGGACTAGTTGGATACGAGCAGTACTTC. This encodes CASASGLVGYEQYF.

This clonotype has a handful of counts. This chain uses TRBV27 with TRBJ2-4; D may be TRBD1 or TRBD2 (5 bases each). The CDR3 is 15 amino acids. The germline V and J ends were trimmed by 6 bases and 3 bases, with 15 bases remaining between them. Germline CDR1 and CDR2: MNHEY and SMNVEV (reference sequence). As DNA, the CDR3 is TGTGCCAGCAGCCTGAGGGGTGTGAGCAAAAACATTCAGTACTTC. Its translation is CASSLRGVSKNIQYF.

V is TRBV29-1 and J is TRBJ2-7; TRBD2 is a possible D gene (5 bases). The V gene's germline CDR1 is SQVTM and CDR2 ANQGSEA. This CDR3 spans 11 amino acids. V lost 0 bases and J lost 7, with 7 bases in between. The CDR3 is CSVEEGEEQYF. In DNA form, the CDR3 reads TGCAGCGTTGAAGAGGGAGAAGAGCAGTACTTC.

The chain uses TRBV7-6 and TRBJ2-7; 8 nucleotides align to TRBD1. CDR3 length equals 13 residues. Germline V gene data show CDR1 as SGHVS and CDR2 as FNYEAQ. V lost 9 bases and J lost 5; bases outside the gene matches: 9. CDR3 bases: TGTGCCAGTTCGACAGGGGTGGTGAACGAGCAGTACTTC. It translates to CASSTGVVNEQYF.

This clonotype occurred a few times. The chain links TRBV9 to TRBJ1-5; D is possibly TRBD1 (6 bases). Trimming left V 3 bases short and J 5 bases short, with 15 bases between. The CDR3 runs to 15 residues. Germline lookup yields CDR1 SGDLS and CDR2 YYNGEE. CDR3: CASSEKGVLHQPQHF. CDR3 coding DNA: TGTGCCAGCAGCGAAAAGGGGGTACTTCATCAGCCCCAGCATTTT. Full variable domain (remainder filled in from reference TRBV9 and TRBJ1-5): DSGVTQTPKHLITATGQRVTLRCSPRSGDLSVYWYQQSLDQGLQFLIQYYNGEERAKGNILERFSAQQFPDLHSELNLSSLELGDSALYFCASSEKGVLHQPQHFGDGTRLSIL.

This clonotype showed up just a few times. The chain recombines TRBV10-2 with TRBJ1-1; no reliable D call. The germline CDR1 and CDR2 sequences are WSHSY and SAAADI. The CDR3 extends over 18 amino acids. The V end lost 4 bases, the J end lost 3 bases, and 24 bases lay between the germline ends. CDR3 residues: CASSAEVYARPWDTEAFF. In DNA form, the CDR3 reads TGCGCCAGCAGTGCGGAGGTCTACGCTAGGCCCTGGGACACTGAAGCTTTCTTT.

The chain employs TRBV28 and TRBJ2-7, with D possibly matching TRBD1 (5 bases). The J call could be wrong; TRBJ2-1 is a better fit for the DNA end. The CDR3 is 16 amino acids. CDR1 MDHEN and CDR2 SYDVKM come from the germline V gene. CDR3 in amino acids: CASSSTQGWDYNEQFF. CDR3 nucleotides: TGTGCCAGCAGTTCCACCCAGGGTTGGGACTACAATGAGCAGTTCTTC.

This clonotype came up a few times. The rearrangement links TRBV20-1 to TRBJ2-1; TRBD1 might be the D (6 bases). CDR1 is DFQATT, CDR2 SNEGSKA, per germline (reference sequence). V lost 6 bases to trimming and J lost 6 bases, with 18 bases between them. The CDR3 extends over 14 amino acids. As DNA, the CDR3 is TGCAGTGCGGCCTGGGGGCTAGCCAGCAATGAGCAGTTCTTC. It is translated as CSAAWGLASNEQFF.

The CDR3 sequence is CASSLWEPGWEELHF. The CDR3 DNA sequence: TGTGCCAGCAGCTTATGGGAACCGGGTTGGGAAGAGCTTCATTTT. V usage is TRBV5-5 and J usage is TRBJ1-5, with D unresolved. Trimming pared 2 bases from V and 16 bases from J, leaving 25 bases between. The germline V gene has CDR1 SGHKS and CDR2 YYEKEE (reference sequence). CDR3 length: 15 amino acids.

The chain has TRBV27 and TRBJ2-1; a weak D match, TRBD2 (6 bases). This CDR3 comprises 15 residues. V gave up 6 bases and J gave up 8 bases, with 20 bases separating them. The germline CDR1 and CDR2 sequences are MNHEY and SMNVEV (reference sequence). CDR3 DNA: TGTGCCAGCAGATCCGGGGAGCGGGTATGGGATGAGCAGTTCTTC. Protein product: CASRSGERVWDEQFF.

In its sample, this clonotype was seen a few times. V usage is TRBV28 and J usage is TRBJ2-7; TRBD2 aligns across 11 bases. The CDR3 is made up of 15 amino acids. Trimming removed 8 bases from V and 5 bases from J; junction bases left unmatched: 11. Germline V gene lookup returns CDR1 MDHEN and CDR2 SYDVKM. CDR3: CASLTGLAGFHEQYF. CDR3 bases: TGTGCCAGCCTAACTGGACTAGCGGGTTTCCACGAGCAGTACTTC.

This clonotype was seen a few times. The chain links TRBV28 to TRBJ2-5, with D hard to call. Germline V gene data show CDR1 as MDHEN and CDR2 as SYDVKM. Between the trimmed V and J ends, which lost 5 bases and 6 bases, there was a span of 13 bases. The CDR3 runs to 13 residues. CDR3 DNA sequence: TGTGCCAGCAGTCTGGGGATCAGGAAGACCCAGTACTTC. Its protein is CASSLGIRKTQYF.

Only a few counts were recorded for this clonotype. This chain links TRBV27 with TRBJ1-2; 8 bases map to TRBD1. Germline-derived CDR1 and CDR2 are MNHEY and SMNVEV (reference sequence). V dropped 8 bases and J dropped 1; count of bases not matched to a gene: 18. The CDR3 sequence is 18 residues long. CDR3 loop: CASGYLYPQGAFNYGYTF. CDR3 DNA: TGTGCCAGCGGCTACCTTTATCCTCAGGGGGCATTTAACTATGGCTACACCTTC.

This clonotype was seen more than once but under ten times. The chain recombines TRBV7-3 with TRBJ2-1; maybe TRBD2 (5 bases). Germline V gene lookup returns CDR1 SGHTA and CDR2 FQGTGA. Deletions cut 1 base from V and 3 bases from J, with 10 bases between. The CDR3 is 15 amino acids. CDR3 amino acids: CASSLIWSGYNEQFF. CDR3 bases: TGTGCCAGCAGCTTAATATGGAGCGGCTACAATGAGCAGTTCTTC.

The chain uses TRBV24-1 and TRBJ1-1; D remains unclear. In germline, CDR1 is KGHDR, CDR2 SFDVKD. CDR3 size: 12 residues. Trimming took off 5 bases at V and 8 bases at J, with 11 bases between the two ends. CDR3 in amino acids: CATSGVIGEAFF. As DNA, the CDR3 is TGTGCCACCAGTGGTGTTATTGGGGAAGCTTTCTTT.

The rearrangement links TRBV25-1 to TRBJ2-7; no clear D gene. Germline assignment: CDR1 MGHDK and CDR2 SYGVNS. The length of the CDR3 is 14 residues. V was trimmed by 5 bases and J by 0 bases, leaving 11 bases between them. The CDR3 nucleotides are TGTGCCAGCAGTCCAGGCAGCATCTCCTACGAGCAGTACTTC. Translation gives CASSPGSISYEQYF.

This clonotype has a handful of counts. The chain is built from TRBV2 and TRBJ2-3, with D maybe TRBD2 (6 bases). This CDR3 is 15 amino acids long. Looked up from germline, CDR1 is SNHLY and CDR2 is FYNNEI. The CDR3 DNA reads TGTGTCAGGACTCCCAGGCGGGGCCCCACAGATACGCAGTATTTT. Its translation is CVRTPRRGPTDTQYF.

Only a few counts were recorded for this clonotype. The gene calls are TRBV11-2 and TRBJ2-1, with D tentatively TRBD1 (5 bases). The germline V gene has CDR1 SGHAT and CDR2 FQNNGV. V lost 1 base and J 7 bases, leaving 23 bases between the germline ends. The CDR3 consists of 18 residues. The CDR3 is CASSLVHPKGATQNEQFF. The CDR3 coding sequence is TGTGCCAGCAGCTTAGTACATCCTAAAGGGGCCACCCAGAATGAGCAGTTCTTC.

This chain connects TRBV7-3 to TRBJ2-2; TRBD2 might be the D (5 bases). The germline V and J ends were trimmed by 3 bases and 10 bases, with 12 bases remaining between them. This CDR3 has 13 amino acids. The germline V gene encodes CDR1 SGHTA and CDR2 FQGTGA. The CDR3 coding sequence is TGTGCCAGCAGCTTGGAGGACTCTTCGGAGCTGTTTTTT. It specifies CASSLEDSSELFF.

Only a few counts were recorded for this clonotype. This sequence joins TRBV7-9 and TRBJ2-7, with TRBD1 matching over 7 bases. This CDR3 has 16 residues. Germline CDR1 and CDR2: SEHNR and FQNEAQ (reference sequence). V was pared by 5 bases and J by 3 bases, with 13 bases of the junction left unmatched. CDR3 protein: CASSPPSGTEYYEQYF. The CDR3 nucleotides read TGTGCCAGCAGCCCACCATCCGGGACAGAATACTACGAGCAGTACTTC.

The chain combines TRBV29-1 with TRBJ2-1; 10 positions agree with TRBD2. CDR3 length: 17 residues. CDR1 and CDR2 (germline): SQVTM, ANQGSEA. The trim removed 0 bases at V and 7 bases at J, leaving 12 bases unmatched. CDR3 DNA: TGCAGCGTTGAAGATCTCCTAGCGGGGGCCCCTTGGAATGAGCAGTTCTTC. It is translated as CSVEDLLAGAPWNEQFF.

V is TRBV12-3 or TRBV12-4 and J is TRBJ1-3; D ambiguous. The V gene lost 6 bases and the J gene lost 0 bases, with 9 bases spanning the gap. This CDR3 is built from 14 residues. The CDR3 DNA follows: TGTGCCAGCAGACGCGGGAGCTCTGGAAACACCATATATTTT. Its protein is CASRRGSSGNTIYF.

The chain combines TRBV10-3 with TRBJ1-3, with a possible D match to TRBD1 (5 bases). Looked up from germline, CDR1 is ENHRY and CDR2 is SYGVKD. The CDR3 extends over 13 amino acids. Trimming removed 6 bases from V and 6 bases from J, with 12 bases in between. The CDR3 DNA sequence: TGTGCCATCAGGCAGGACACGTTAAACACCATATATTTT. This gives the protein CAIRQDTLNTIYF.

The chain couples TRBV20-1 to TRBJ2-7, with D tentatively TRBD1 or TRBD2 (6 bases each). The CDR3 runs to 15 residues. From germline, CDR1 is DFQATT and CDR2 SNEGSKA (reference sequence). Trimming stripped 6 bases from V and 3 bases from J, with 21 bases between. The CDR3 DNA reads TGCAGTGCGGTCCGAGGCGGGACATTGGGCTACGAGCAGTACTTC. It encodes CSAVRGGTLGYEQYF.

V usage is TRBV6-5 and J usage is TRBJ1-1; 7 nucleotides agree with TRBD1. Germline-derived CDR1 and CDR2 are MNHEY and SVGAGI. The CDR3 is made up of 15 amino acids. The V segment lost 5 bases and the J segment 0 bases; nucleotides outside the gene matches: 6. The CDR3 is CASSSRGQMNTEAFF. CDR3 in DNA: TGTGCCAGCAGTAGCCGGGGACAGATGAACACTGAAGCTTTCTTT.

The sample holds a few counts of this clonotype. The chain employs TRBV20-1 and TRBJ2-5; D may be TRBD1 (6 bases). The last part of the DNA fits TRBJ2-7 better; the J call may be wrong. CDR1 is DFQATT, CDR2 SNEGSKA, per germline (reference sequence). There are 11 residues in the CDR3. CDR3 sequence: CSASDRGEQYF. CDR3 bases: TGCAGTGCTTCGGACAGAGGCGAGCAGTACTTC.

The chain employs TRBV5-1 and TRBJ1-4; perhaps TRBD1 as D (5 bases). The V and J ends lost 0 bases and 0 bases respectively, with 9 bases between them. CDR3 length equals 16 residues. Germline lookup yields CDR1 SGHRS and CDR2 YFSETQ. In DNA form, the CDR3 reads TGCGCCAGCAGCTTGGCAGGGATTACAACTAATGAAAAACTGTTTTTT. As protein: CASSLAGITTNEKLFF.

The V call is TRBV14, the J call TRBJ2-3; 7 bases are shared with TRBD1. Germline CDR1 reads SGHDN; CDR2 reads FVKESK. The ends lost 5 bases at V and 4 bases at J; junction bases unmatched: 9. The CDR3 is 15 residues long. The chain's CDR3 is CASSTRQGGSDTQYF. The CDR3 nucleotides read TGTGCCAGCAGCACCCGACAGGGCGGTTCAGATACGCAGTATTTT.

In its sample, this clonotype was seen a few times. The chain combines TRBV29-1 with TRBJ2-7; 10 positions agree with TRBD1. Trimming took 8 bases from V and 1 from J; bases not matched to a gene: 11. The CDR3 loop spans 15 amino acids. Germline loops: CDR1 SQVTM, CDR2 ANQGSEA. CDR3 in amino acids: CSFLEGTGVSYEQYF. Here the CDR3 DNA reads TGCAGCTTCCTAGAAGGGACAGGGGTATCCTACGAGCAGTACTTC.